Below are 15 T cell receptor beta chains sequenced from a single sample in a study of PD-1 blockade in mismatch repair-deficient tumors. Only in-frame clones appear in the TCRdb table, and some are missing; sequencing was by immunoSEQ multiplex PCR. The sample has some 110,000 clones, about 74% seen once; the top ten hold roughly 4.8%. The material was peripheral blood, obtained about 60 weeks after starting pembrolizumab. These receptors came from an adult with mismatch repair-deficient cancer.

The chain combines TRBV7-9 with TRBJ2-1; D is possibly TRBD2 (6 bases). V was trimmed by 1 base and J by 6 bases, leaving 10 bases between them. The CDR3 runs to 14 residues. The V gene's germline CDR1 is SEHNR and CDR2 FQNEAQ (reference sequence). CDR3 DNA: TGTGCCAGCAGCTTAGTCCCCGGGGGCAATGAGCAGTTCTTC. It codes for CASSLVPGGNEQFF.

The rearrangement links TRBV29-1 to TRBJ1-2, with D hard to call. This CDR3 has 11 residues. CDR1 is SQVTM and CDR2 is ANQGSEA in the germline V gene. V gave up 4 bases and J gave up 5 bases, with 8 bases separating them. CDR3 nucleotide sequence: TGCAGCGTTGTTGCAAGTTATGGCTACACCTTC. As protein: CSVVASYGYTF. The variable domain in full, with the rest retrieved from reference TRBV29-1 and TRBJ1-2, is SAVISQKPSRDICQRGTSLTIQCQVDSQVTMMFWYRQQPGQSLTLIATANQGSEATYESGFVIDKFPISRPNLTFSTLTVSNMSPEDSSIYLCSVVASYGYTFGSGTRLTVV.

The chain links TRBV28 to TRBJ1-2; D uncertain. The V and J ends lost 3 bases and 0 bases respectively, with 8 bases between them. The CDR3 runs to 14 residues. In germline, CDR1 is MDHEN, CDR2 SYDVKM. Here the CDR3 DNA reads TGTGCCAGCAGTTTGGCAGGTCCTAACTATGGCTACACCTTC. This translates into CASSLAGPNYGYTF.

The chain joins TRBV28 to TRBJ2-7, with D possibly TRBD2 on 5 matching bases. Trimming removed 6 bases at V and 6 bases at J, with 12 bases between. The CDR3 loop spans 12 amino acids. CDR1 is MDHEN and CDR2 is SYDVKM in the germline V gene. For the CDR3, the DNA is TGTGCCAGCAGAGGGAGCCTTGCCGAGCAGTACTTC. Translated: CASRGSLAEQYF. The full variable domain, in which reference TRBV28 and TRBJ2-7 provide the parts outside the CDR3, is DVKVTQSSRYLVKRTGEKVFLECVQDMDHENMFWYRQDPGLGLRLIYFSYDVKMKEKGDIPEGYSVSREKKERFSLILESASTNQTSMYLCASRGSLAEQYFGPGTRLTVT.

The chain couples TRBV7-6 to TRBJ2-6, with a weak D call TRBD2 (5 bases). This CDR3 has 17 amino acids. The V end was cut by 2 bases, the J end by 0 bases, with 11 bases between. The germline gives CDR1 SGHVS, CDR2 FNYEAQ. CDR3: CASSLLEGASGANVLTF. The CDR3 DNA follows: TGTGCCAGCAGCTTACTCGAGGGAGCCTCTGGGGCCAACGTCCTGACTTTC.

The table lists this clone with a few counts. CDR3 bases: TGTGCCAGCACCCTGAGGGGAAACACTGAAGCTTTCTTT. As protein: CASTLRGNTEAFF. The rearrangement links TRBV7-2 to TRBJ1-1; D might be TRBD1 (5 bases). Trimming stripped 7 bases from V and 2 bases from J, with 11 bases between. Germline V lookup: CDR1 SGHTA, CDR2 FQGNSA. CDR3 length equals 13 residues.

This chain links TRBV19 with TRBJ2-1; weak D call: TRBD2 (6 bases). V was trimmed by 6 bases and J by 7 bases, leaving 19 bases between them. Germline CDR1 LNHDA, CDR2 SQIVND (reference sequence). The CDR3 extends over 15 amino acids. Written as DNA, the CDR3 is TGTGCCAGTAGGTTGACCCCGGGAGTTGGTAATGAGCAGTTCTTC. Its translation: CASRLTPGVGNEQFF.

The chain is built from TRBV7-6 and TRBJ1-1; D ambiguous. The V end lost 2 bases, the J end lost 1 base, and 5 bases lay between the germline ends. The CDR3 has 13 residues. Germline V CDR1 and CDR2: SGHVS, FNYEAQ. In DNA, the CDR3 is TGTGCCAGCAGCTTAACCGCGAACACTGAAGCTTTCTTT. This sequence encodes CASSLTANTEAFF.

The J gene is TRBJ2-3, the V gene TRBV10-3; a weak D match, TRBD2 (5 bases). CDR1 ENHRY and CDR2 SYGVKD come from the germline V gene. V shed 6 bases and J shed 6 bases, with 13 bases lying between them. This CDR3 has 13 residues. The CDR3 nucleotides are TGTGCCATCAGCCGCGACTATATCGATACGCAGTATTTT. The encoded protein is CAISRDYIDTQYF.

This chain links TRBV29-1 with TRBJ2-2; no definite D call. Per the germline V gene, CDR1 is SQVTM and CDR2 is ANQGSEA. Trimming left V 4 bases short and J 1 base short, with 10 bases between. This CDR3 region has 14 residues. CDR3 amino acids: CSVVGKQNTGELFF. For the CDR3, the DNA is TGCAGCGTTGTCGGCAAACAGAACACCGGGGAGCTGTTTTTT.

V gene TRBV5-4 combines with J gene TRBJ2-7; D is possibly TRBD1 (9 bases). The V and J ends lost 4 bases and 4 bases respectively, with 18 bases between them. This CDR3 contains 15 residues. CDR1 and CDR2 (germline): SGHNT, YYREEE (reference sequence). CDR3 protein: CASSPGGTGIYEQYF. In nucleotides, the CDR3 is TGTGCCAGCAGCCCGGGGGGGACAGGGATTTACGAGCAGTACTTC.

The gene calls are TRBV5-4 and TRBJ2-1; a weak D match, TRBD1 (6 bases). Germline lookup yields CDR1 SGHNT and CDR2 YYREEE (reference sequence). The CDR3 is 14 residues long. Trimming removed 9 bases at V and 8 bases at J, with 21 bases between. CDR3 in amino acids: CATQPAGELHEQFF. The CDR3 DNA sequence: TGTGCCACTCAGCCGGCAGGGGAGCTTCATGAGCAGTTCTTC.

This clone appeared a few times. This chain uses TRBV6-1 with TRBJ1-2; D gene uncertain. This CDR3 comprises 14 residues. Germline V lookup: CDR1 MNHNS, CDR2 SASEGT. Trimming took off 6 bases at V and 0 bases at J, with 11 bases between the two ends. The CDR3 here is CASSATEANYGYTF. The CDR3 DNA reads TGTGCCAGCAGCGCTACGGAAGCTAACTATGGCTACACCTTC.

This chain joins TRBV19 and TRBJ2-7, with a tentative D call TRBD1 (5 bases). In germline, CDR1 is LNHDA, CDR2 SQIVND (reference sequence). V lost 6 bases, J lost 3 bases, and 12 bases lay in between. The CDR3 has 13 amino acids. The CDR3, as DNA: TGTGCCAGTAGCCCTGGACACAACTACGAGCAGTACTTC. Translated, it gives CASSPGHNYEQYF.

The sample holds many counts of this clone. V is TRBV7-9 and J is TRBJ1-1; 7 bases are a match to TRBD1. The CDR3 contains 14 residues. The V segment lost 4 bases and the J segment 2 bases; nucleotides outside the gene matches: 4. Germline CDR1 reads SEHNR; CDR2 reads FQNEAQ (reference sequence). The CDR3 region is CASSSDRVNTEAFF. CDR3 sequence (DNA): TGTGCCAGCAGCTCAGACAGGGTAAACACTGAAGCTTTCTTT.